These 11 T cell receptor beta chains came from one sample sequenced in a study of CD8 T cells in ankylosing spondylitis. These receptors' antigens are unknown. Findings of the study overall: What seemed typical of ankylosing spondylitis blood was a TCR beta motif built from 7 or 8 highly homologous variants.

TCRdb re-called the 5' RACE reads with MiXCR, one entry per CDR3 protein. The repertoire holds fewer than 500,000 distinct CDR3 sequences, with around 22% as singletons. The sample was blood, either unsorted or a sorted T cell fraction (not recorded which). The receptors stem from a male donor with ankylosing spondylitis.

This clonotype was found once. The CDR3 DNA reads TGTGCCAGCAGTTCGCTCTCTAAGCCTTGGGAGTGGAATGAGCAGTTCTTC. Its protein is CASSSLSKPWEWNEQFF. V is TRBV28 and J is TRBJ2-1; TRBD2 might be the D (5 bases). CDR3 length equals 17 residues. The V gene's germline CDR1 is MDHEN and CDR2 SYDVKM. V lost 4 bases to trimming and J lost 7 bases, with 23 bases between them.

To note about this clonotype: At one boundary the junction diverges from the germline segment, which might be a read error. This chain connects TRBV27 to TRBJ2-1; 9 bases are shared with TRBD2. The CDR3 has 13 amino acids. Germline V gives CDR1 MNHEY, CDR2 SMNVEV (reference sequence). The CDR3 sequence is CASSEYPIAGECF. The DNA for the CDR3 is TGTGCCAGCAGTGAATACCCTATAGCGGGAGAGTGCTTC.

This clonotype has just a few counts. This chain links TRBV28 with TRBJ2-1, with 10 nucleotides matching TRBD2. Trimming at V came to 3 bases and at J to 8 bases, leaving 7 bases not matched to a gene. Per the germline V gene, CDR1 is MDHEN and CDR2 is SYDVKM. The CDR3 contains 15 residues. This chain's CDR3 is CASSFRLAGSYEQFF. The DNA of the CDR3 is TGTGCCAGCAGTTTCAGACTAGCGGGTAGCTATGAGCAGTTCTTC.

This clonotype was counted at least ten times. The chain is built from TRBV29-1 and TRBJ2-4; D is undetermined. The CDR3 loop spans 14 amino acids. Germline V lookup: CDR1 SQVTM, CDR2 ANQGSEA. V lost 0 bases and J 9 bases, leaving 15 bases between the germline ends. CDR3 coding DNA: TGCAGCGTTGAAGAGAACCGCTGGCTAGGCATTCAGTACTTC. Encoded protein: CSVEENRWLGIQYF.

This clonotype appeared a few times. The V call is TRBV12-3 or TRBV12-4, the J call TRBJ1-5, with unresolved D. This CDR3 spans 16 amino acids. With 5 bases removed from V and 2 bases from J, the gap between germline ends came to 16 bases. CDR3 region: CASSPGLERGNQPQHF. DNA of the CDR3: TGTGCCAGCAGTCCAGGCCTAGAAAGGGGCAATCAGCCCCAGCATTTT.

CDR3 coding DNA: TGTGCCAGCAGCGACAGGACAGGGGCGAACACCATATATTTT. It codes for CASSDRTGANTIYF. This chain connects TRBV7-9 to TRBJ1-3; 9 nucleotides line up with TRBD1. The V gene's germline CDR1 is SEHNR and CDR2 FQNEAQ (reference sequence). The ends lost 5 bases at V and 7 bases at J; junction bases unmatched: 6. The CDR3 contains 14 residues.

The V call is TRBV24-1, the J call TRBJ2-2; D might be TRBD2 (6 bases). From germline, CDR1 is KGHDR and CDR2 SFDVKD. This CDR3 is 14 amino acids long. The V end lost 9 bases, the J end lost 1 base, and 11 bases lay between the germline ends. This chain's CDR3 is CATGTEGNTGELFF. Here the CDR3 DNA reads TGTGCCACCGGGACGGAGGGGAACACCGGGGAGCTGTTTTTT.

The chain uses TRBV7-2 and TRBJ1-1; D remains ambiguous. This CDR3 has 14 residues. Looked up from germline, CDR1 is SGHTA and CDR2 is FQGNSA. The ends were cut back, 5 bases at V and 11 bases at J, with 21 bases in the middle. CDR3 protein: CASSPDSWGGGAFF. DNA for the CDR3: TGTGCCAGCAGCCCGGATTCGTGGGGAGGCGGGGCTTTCTTT.

This clonotype was detected ten times or more. V and J are TRBV5-1 and TRBJ2-1; D might be TRBD2 (5 bases). V was cut by 3 bases and J by 8 bases, with 12 bases left in between. Germline CDR1 is SGHRS and CDR2 is YFSETQ. CDR3 size: 13 residues. DNA of the CDR3: TGCGCCAGCAGCTCACTAACTAGGTATGAGCAGTTCTTC. Residues: CASSSLTRYEQFF.

This clonotype was seen a few times. The chain joins TRBV10-3 to TRBJ1-5; D not certain. V was trimmed by 3 bases and J by 0 bases, leaving 9 bases between them. This CDR3 region has 15 residues. The germline V gene has CDR1 ENHRY and CDR2 SYGVKD. CDR3 DNA: TGTGCCATCAGTGATTCGGCTAATAGCAATCAGCCCCAGCATTTT. This translates into CAISDSANSNQPQHF.

V usage is TRBV5-1 and J usage is TRBJ1-1, with D perhaps matching TRBD1 (5 bases). The CDR3 runs 13 residues. Germline values: CDR1 SGHRS, CDR2 YFSETQ. V gave up 5 bases and J gave up 5 bases, with 13 bases separating them. For the CDR3, the DNA is TGCGCCAGCAGGATTCAGGGTCGGACTGAAGCTTTCTTT. This encodes CASRIQGRTEAFF. The entire variable domain, with the rest obtained from reference TRBV5-1 and TRBJ1-1, is as follows: KAGVTQTPRYLIKTRGQQVTLSCSPISGHRSVSWYQQTPGQGLQFLFEYFSETQRNKGNFPGRFSGRQFSNSRSEMNVSTLELGDSALYLCASRIQGRTEAFFGQGTRLTVV.